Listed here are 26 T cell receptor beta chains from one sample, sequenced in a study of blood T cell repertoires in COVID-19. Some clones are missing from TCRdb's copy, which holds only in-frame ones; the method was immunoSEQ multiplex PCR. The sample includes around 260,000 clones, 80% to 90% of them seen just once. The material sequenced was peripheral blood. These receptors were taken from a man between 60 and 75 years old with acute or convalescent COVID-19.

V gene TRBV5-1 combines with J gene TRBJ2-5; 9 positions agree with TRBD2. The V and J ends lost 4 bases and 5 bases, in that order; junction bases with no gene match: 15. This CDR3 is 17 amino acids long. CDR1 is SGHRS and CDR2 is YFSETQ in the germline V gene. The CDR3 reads CASSQDIRGGAGETQYF. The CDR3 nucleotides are TGCGCCAGCAGCCAGGACATTCGCGGGGGGGCCGGGGAGACCCAGTACTTC.

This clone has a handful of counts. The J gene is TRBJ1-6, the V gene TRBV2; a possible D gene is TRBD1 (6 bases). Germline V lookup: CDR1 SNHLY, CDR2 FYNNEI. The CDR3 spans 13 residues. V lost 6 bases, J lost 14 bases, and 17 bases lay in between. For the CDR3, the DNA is TGTGCCAGCAGCCAAAGGGGGGGGGAAACCCTCCACTTT. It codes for CASSQRGGETLHF.

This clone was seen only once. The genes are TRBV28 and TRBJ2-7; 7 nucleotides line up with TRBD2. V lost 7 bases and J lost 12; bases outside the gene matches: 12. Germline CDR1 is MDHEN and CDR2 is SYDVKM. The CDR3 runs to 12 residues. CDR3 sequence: CASTPPRGVLYF. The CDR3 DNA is TGTGCCAGCACCCCACCACGGGGGGTTTTGTACTTC.

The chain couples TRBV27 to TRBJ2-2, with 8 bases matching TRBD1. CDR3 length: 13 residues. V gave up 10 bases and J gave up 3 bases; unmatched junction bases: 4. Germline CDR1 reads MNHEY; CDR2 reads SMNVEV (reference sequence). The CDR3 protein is CANPGQDTGELFF. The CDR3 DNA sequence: TGTGCCAACCCGGGACAGGACACCGGGGAGCTGTTTTTT.

The CDR3 is CASSRDGGGRTEAFF. The DNA for the CDR3 is TGTGCCAGCTCACGGGACGGGGGGGGAAGGACTGAAGCTTTCTTT. V gene TRBV18 combines with J gene TRBJ1-1; weak D call: TRBD1 (5 bases). The germline CDR1 and CDR2 sequences are KGHSH and LQKENI. Trimming cost V 4 bases and J 5 bases, with 17 bases left between them. The CDR3 has 15 residues.

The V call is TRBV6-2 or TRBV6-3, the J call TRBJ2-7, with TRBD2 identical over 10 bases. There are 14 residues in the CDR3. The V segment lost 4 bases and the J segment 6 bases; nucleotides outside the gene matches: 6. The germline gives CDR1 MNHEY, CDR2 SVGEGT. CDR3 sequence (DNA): TGTGCCAGCAGTTGGGTTAGCGGGAGGTCCGAGCAGTACTTC. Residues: CASSWVSGRSEQYF.

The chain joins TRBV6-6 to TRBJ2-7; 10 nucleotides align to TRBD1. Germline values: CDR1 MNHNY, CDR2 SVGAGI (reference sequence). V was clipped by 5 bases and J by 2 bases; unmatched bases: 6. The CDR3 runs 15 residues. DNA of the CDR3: TGTGCCAGCAGTCCCTCCGGGACAGGGGCCTACGAGCAGTACTTC. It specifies CASSPSGTGAYEQYF.

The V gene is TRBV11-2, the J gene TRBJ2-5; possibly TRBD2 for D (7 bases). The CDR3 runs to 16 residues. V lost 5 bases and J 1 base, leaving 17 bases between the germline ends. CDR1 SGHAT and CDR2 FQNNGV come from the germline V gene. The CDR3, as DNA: TGTGCCAGCAGCCCTCGGGGGGCGGGGGCCCAAGAGACCCAGTACTTC. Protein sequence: CASSPRGAGAQETQYF.

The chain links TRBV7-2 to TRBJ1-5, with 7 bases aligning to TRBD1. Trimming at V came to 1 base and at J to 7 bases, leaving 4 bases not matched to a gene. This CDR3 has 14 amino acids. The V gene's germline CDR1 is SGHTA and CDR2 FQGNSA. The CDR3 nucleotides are TGTGCCAGCAGCTTAGTAGGGGGCGGACAGCCCCAGCATTTT. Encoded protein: CASSLVGGGQPQHF.

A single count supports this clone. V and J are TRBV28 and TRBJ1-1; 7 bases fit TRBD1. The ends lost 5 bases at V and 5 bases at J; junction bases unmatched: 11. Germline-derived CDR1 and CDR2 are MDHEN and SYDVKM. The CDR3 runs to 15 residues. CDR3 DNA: TGTGCCAGCAGTACGCGCGCACAGGGGAGAACTGAAGCTTTCTTT. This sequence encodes CASSTRAQGRTEAFF.

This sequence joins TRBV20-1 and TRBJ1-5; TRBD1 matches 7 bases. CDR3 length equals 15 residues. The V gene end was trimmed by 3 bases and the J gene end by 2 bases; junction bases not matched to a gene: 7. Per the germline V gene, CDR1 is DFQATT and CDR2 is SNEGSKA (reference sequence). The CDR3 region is CSASEVGQGNQPQHF. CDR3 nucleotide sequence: TGCAGTGCTAGTGAGGTCGGACAGGGCAATCAGCCCCAGCATTTT.

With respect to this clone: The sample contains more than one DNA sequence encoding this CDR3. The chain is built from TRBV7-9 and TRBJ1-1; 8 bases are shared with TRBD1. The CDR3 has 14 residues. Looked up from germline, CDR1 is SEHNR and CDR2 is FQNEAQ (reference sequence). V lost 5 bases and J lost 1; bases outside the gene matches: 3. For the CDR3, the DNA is TGTGCCAGCAGCCTAGGACAGGGGAACACTGAAGCTTTCTTT. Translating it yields CASSLGQGNTEAFF.

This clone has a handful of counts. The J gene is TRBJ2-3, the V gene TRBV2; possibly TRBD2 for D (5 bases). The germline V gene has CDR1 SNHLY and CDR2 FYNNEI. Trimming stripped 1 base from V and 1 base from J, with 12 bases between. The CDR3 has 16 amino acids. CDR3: CASSEDVAGGTDTQYF. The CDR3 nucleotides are TGTGCCAGCAGTGAAGATGTCGCGGGTGGCACAGATACGCAGTATTTT.

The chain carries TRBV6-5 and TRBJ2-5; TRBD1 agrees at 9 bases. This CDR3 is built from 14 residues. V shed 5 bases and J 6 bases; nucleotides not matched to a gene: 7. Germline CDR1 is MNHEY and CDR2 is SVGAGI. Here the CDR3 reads CASSTRTGAQTQYF. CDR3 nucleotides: TGTGCCAGCAGTACACGGACAGGGGCACAGACCCAGTACTTC.

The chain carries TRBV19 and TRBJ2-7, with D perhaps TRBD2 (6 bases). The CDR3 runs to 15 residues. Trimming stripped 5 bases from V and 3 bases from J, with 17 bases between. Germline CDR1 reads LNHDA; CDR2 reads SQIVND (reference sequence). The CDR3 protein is CASSLQEGGFYEQYF. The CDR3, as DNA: TGTGCCAGTAGTCTGCAGGAGGGCGGGTTCTACGAGCAGTACTTC. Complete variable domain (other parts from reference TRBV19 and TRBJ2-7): DGGITQSPKYLFRKEGQNVTLSCEQNLNHDAMYWYRQDPGQGLRLIYYSQIVNDFQKGDIAEGYSVSREKKESFPLTVTSAQKNPTAFYLCASSLQEGGFYEQYFGPGTRLTVT.

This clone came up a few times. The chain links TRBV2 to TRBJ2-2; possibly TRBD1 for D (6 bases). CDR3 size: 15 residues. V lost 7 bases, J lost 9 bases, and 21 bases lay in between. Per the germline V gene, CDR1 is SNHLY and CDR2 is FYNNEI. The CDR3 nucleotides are TGTGCCAGCATGACGGGACAATCATATAGCCGGGAGCTGTTTTTT. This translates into CASMTGQSYSRELFF.

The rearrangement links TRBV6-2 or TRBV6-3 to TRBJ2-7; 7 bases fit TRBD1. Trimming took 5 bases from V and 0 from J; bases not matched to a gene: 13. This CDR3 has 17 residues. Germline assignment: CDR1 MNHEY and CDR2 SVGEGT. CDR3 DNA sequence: TGTGCCAGCAGTGCATACTCGGGACAGACCTACTCCTACGAGCAGTACTTC. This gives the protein CASSAYSGQTYSYEQYF.

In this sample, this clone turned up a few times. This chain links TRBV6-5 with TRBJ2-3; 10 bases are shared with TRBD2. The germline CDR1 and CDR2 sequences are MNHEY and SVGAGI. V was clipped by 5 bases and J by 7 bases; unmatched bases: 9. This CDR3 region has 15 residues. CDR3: CASSTTSGNDYTQYF. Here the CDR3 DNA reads TGTGCCAGCAGTACAACTAGCGGGAACGATTATACGCAGTATTTT.

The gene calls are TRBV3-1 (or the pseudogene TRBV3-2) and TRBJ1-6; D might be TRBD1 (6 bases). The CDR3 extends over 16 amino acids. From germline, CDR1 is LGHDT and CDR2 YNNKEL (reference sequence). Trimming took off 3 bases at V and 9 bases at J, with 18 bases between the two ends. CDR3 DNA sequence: TGTGCCAGCAGCCATGTCCCCGGGACACCAATTTCACCCCTCCACTTT. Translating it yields CASSHVPGTPISPLHF.

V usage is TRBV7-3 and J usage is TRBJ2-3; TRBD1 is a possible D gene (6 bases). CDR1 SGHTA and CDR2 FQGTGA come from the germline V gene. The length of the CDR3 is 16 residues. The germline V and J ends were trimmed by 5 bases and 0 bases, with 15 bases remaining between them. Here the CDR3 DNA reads TGTGCCAGCAGCACTAACAGGGACGCTAGCACAGATACGCAGTATTTT. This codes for CASSTNRDASTDTQYF.

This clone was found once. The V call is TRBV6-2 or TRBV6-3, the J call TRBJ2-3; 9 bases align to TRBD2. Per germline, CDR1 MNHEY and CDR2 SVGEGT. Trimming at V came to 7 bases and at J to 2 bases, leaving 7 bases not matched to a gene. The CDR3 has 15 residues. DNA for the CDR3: TGTGCCAGCACCCCGGGACTAGCTGTCACAGATACGCAGTATTTT. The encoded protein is CASTPGLAVTDTQYF.

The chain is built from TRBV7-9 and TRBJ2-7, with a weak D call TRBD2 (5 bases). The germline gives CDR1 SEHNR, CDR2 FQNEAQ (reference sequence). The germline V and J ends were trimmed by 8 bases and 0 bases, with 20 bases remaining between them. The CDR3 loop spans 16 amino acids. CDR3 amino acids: CASGSSTGIFSYEQYF. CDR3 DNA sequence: TGTGCCAGCGGAAGTTCGACGGGGATCTTCTCCTACGAGCAGTACTTC.

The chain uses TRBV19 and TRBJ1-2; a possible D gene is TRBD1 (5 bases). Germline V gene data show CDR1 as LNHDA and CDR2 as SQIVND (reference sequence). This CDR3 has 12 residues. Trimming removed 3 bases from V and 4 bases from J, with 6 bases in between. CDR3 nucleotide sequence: TGTGCCAGTAGTATGACAGTCTATGGCTACACCTTC. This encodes CASSMTVYGYTF. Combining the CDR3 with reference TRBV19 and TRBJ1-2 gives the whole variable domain DGGITQSPKYLFRKEGQNVTLSCEQNLNHDAMYWYRQDPGQGLRLIYYSQIVNDFQKGDIAEGYSVSREKKESFPLTVTSAQKNPTAFYLCASSMTVYGYTFGSGTRLTVV.

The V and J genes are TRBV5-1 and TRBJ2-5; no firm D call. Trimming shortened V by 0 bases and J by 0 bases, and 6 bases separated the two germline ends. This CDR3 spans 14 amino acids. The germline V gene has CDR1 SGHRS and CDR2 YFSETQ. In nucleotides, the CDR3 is TGCGCCAGCAGCTTGGGTACGGACCAAGAGACCCAGTACTTC. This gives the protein CASSLGTDQETQYF. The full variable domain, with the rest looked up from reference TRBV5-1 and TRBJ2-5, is KAGVTQTPRYLIKTRGQQVTLSCSPISGHRSVSWYQQTPGQGLQFLFEYFSETQRNKGNFPGRFSGRQFSNSRSEMNVSTLELGDSALYLCASSLGTDQETQYFGPGTRLLVL.

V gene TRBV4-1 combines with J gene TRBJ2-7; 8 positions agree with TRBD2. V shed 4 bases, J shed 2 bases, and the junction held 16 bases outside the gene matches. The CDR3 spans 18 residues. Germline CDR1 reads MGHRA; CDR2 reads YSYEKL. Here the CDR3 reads CASSRTIIGRESPYEQYF. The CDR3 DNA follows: TGCGCCAGCAGCCGGACGATCATCGGGAGGGAGTCCCCCTACGAGCAGTACTTC.

The CDR3 nucleotides are TGTGCCAGCAGCACCCAAGGAGGGGGCTCCTCCTACGAGCAGTACTTC. Translation: CASSTQGGGSSYEQYF. This sequence joins TRBV5-5 and TRBJ2-7; perhaps TRBD1 as D (7 bases). The CDR3 extends over 16 amino acids. Germline lookup yields CDR1 SGHKS and CDR2 YYEKEE (reference sequence). V was clipped by 4 bases and J by 0 bases, with 17 bases between them.